Listed here are 17 T cell receptor beta chains from one sample, sequenced in a study of HIV-infected patients and healthy controls. Alpha and beta constant-region primers primed reverse transcription of around 500 ng RNA. Using multiplexing indices, alpha and beta chain libraries were generated apart by chain-specific third strand synthesis. MiXCR was run by TCRdb on the 5' RACE reads, yielding one entry per CDR3 protein. Here the sample spans more than 15,000 distinct CDR3 sequences, 9.4% being singletons. The repertoire came from unfractionated whole blood and reflected all unsorted peripheral T cells. The sample was blood. The receptors were sampled from an adult in good health.

The sample holds a few counts of this clonotype. The chain employs TRBV19 and TRBJ1-5; D is possibly TRBD1 (5 bases). This CDR3 has 16 residues. V shed 0 bases and J shed 3 bases, with 12 bases lying between them. The germline V gene encodes CDR1 LNHDA and CDR2 SQIVND (reference sequence). The chain's CDR3 is CASSIDSGPTNQPQHF. The CDR3 DNA is TGTGCCAGTAGTATAGATTCAGGGCCAACCAATCAGCCCCAGCATTTT.

This clonotype was recorded many times. This chain joins TRBV24-1 and TRBJ2-3; either TRBD1 or TRBD2 may supply D (6 bases each). CDR1 and CDR2 from the germline V gene are KGHDR and SFDVKD. V dropped 8 bases and J dropped 4 bases, with 15 bases sitting between them. This CDR3 is 14 amino acids long. CDR3 nucleotide sequence: TGTGCCACCACGAGCGGAGGGGGTCCAGATACGCAGTATTTT. This gives the protein CATTSGGGPDTQYF.

At least ten counts were recorded for this clonotype. The chain is built from TRBV20-1 and TRBJ2-7, with 11 bases aligning to TRBD2. V was pared by 6 bases and J by 3 bases, with 10 bases of the junction left unmatched. Germline values: CDR1 DFQATT, CDR2 SNEGSKA (reference sequence). The CDR3 has 15 residues. The CDR3 sequence: CSAVERLAGHYEQYF. The CDR3 nucleotides read TGCAGTGCCGTGGAGAGACTAGCGGGACACTACGAGCAGTACTTC.

This clonotype was counted only a few times. The rearrangement uses TRBV7-9 and TRBJ1-1, with D perhaps matching TRBD1 (6 bases). With 6 bases removed from V and 1 base from J, the gap between germline ends came to 15 bases. The CDR3 has 15 amino acids. Germline CDR1 SEHNR, CDR2 FQNEAQ (reference sequence). Written as DNA, the CDR3 is TGTGCCAGCAGTCCTTCCGGGACAACGAACACTGAAGCTTTCTTT. Translation gives CASSPSGTTNTEAFF.

This clonotype came up a few times. The V gene is TRBV5-1, the J gene TRBJ2-1, with D perhaps given as TRBD1 or TRBD2 (5 bases each). CDR3 length: 15 residues. Germline CDR1 SGHRS, CDR2 YFSETQ. V was clipped by 4 bases and J by 5 bases, with 16 bases between them. Here the CDR3 reads CASSPRDGSNNEQFF. CDR3 nucleotide sequence: TGCGCCAGCAGCCCAAGGGACGGTTCAAACAATGAGCAGTTCTTC.

Relative to its sample, this clonotype is medium-sized. The chain couples TRBV2 to TRBJ1-6; 7 bases agree with TRBD1. This CDR3 region has 14 residues. V was clipped by 5 bases and J by 7 bases; unmatched bases: 5. The germline V gene has CDR1 SNHLY and CDR2 FYNNEI. The CDR3 sequence is CASSSGTVNSPLHF. CDR3 nucleotides: TGTGCCAGCAGTTCCGGGACAGTAAATTCACCCCTCCACTTT.

This clonotype occurred many times. The rearrangement links TRBV15 to TRBJ2-3, with TRBD1 matching over 9 bases. Germline V gene data show CDR1 as LNHNV and CDR2 as YYDKDF (reference sequence). The CDR3 length is 16 residues. After removal of 0 bases from V and 5 bases from J, the junction contained 6 bases not matched to a gene. The CDR3 region is CATSREPGQGVDTQYF. CDR3 nucleotide sequence: TGTGCCACCAGCAGAGAACCGGGACAGGGAGTAGATACGCAGTATTTT.

The chain has TRBV6-5 and TRBJ2-6; TRBD2 is a possible D gene (6 bases). The CDR3 loop spans 17 amino acids. The ends were cut back, 6 bases at V and 0 bases at J, with 15 bases in the middle. CDR1 is MNHEY, CDR2 SVGAGI, per germline. CDR3: CASSPGTGTSGANVLTF. The CDR3 coding sequence is TGTGCCAGCAGCCCCGGGACTGGAACCTCTGGGGCCAACGTCCTGACTTTC.

This clonotype was observed at least ten times. The rearrangement links TRBV7-9 to TRBJ2-7; TRBD1 agrees at 9 bases. The CDR3 sequence is 13 residues long. Germline loops: CDR1 SEHNR, CDR2 FQNEAQ (reference sequence). Germline trimming cut 5 bases from V and 5 bases from J; bases unmatched to any gene: 4. The CDR3 DNA is TGTGCCAGCAGCCAGGACAGGGGCCACGAGCAGTACTTC. It encodes CASSQDRGHEQYF.

This clonotype rates as medium-sized. The rearrangement joins TRBV5-5 to TRBJ1-2; 8 positions agree with TRBD1. J was trimmed by 4 bases and V by 0 bases; bases with no gene match: 2. The CDR3 is made up of 14 amino acids. In germline, CDR1 is SGHKS, CDR2 YYEKEE (reference sequence). The CDR3 is CASSLGDRGYGYTF. For the CDR3, the DNA is TGTGCCAGCAGCTTGGGAGACAGGGGCTATGGCTACACCTTC.

The chain uses TRBV7-6 and TRBJ2-4; perhaps D is TRBD1 or TRBD2 (6 bases each). The V end was cut by 1 base, the J end by 7 bases, with 17 bases between. Germline lookup yields CDR1 SGHVS and CDR2 FNYEAQ. This CDR3 is 16 amino acids long. The CDR3: CASSLGGQGRMNIQYF. CDR3 sequence (DNA): TGTGCCAGCAGCTTAGGGGGTCAGGGGAGGATGAACATTCAGTACTTC.

At least ten counts were recorded for this clonotype. V and J are TRBV2 and TRBJ2-3; weak D call: TRBD2 (5 bases). Germline values: CDR1 SNHLY, CDR2 FYNNEI. V lost 2 bases and J lost 3, with 12 bases in between. The CDR3 length is 15 residues. CDR3 residues: CASSEPEDPTDTQYF. CDR3 bases: TGTGCCAGCAGTGAACCGGAGGACCCGACAGATACGCAGTATTTT.

This clonotype was found many times. V and J are TRBV20-1 and TRBJ2-7, with TRBD2 matching 7 bases. Trimming at V came to 5 bases and at J to 2 bases, leaving 12 bases not matched to a gene. Germline CDR1 is DFQATT and CDR2 is SNEGSKA (reference sequence). There are 15 residues in the CDR3. In DNA, the CDR3 is TGCAGTGCTGATCATCTAGCGGACTCTACCTACGAGCAGTACTTC. It translates to CSADHLADSTYEQYF.

In its sample, this clonotype was seen a few times. The chain combines TRBV7-3 with TRBJ1-1, with D tentatively TRBD1 (5 bases). With 5 bases removed from V and 4 bases from J, the gap between germline ends came to 11 bases. This CDR3 region has 13 residues. The germline gives CDR1 SGHTA, CDR2 FQGTGA. CDR3 residues: CASSSGRATEAFF. As DNA, the CDR3 is TGTGCCAGCAGCAGTGGCAGGGCCACTGAAGCTTTCTTT.

This clonotype has ten or more counts. The chain joins TRBV7-2 to TRBJ1-5; a possible D gene is TRBD1 (6 bases). The CDR3 length is 14 residues. Per the germline V gene, CDR1 is SGHTA and CDR2 is FQGNSA. Trimming cost V 4 bases and J 2 bases, with 9 bases left between them. The CDR3 is CASSSRGGNQPQHF. The DNA for the CDR3 is TGTGCCAGCAGCTCCAGGGGTGGCAATCAGCCCCAGCATTTT. Based on the CDR3 plus reference TRBV7-2 and TRBJ1-5, the full variable domain is GAGVSQSPSNKVTEKGKDVELRCDPISGHTALYWYRQSLGQGLEFLIYFQGNSAPDKSGLPSDRFSAERTGGSVSTLTIQRTQQEDSAVYLCASSSRGGNQPQHFGDGTRLSIL.

J is TRBJ2-4 and V is TRBV6-2 or TRBV6-3; D remains ambiguous. V was shortened by 6 bases and J by 0 bases, with 9 bases between the two germline ends. Germline V gene sequence: CDR1 MNHEY, CDR2 SVGEGT. The length of the CDR3 is 14 residues. DNA for the CDR3: TGTGCCAGCAGATCGCCCCTAGCCAAAAACATTCAGTACTTC. Translated, it gives CASRSPLAKNIQYF.

This clonotype showed up many times. This sequence joins TRBV4-2 and TRBJ2-2; perhaps D is TRBD1 or TRBD2 (5 bases each). Per the germline V gene, CDR1 is LGHNA and CDR2 is YNFKEQ. The CDR3 is 15 amino acids. Between the trimmed V and J ends, which lost 1 base and 6 bases, there was a span of 12 bases. CDR3 coding DNA: TGTGCCAGCAGCCAAGGGGACGGTGAAGCCGGGGAGCTGTTTTTT. As protein: CASSQGDGEAGELFF.